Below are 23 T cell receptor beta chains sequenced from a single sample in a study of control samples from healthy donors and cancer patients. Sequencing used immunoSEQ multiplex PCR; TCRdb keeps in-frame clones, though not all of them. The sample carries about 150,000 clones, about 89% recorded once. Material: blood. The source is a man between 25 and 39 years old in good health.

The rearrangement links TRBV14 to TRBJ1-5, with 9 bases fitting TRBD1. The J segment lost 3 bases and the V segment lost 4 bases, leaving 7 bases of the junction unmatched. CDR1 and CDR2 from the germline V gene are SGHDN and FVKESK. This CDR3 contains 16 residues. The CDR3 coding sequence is TGTGCCAGCAGCCTGGGGACAGGGAGTCCCAATCAGCCCCAGCATTTT. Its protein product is CASSLGTGSPNQPQHF. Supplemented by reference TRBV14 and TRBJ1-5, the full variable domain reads EAGVTQFPSHSVIEKGQTVTLRCDPISGHDNLYWYRRVMGKEIKFLLHFVKESKQDESGMPNNRFLAERTGGTYSTLKVQPAELEDSGVYFCASSLGTGSPNQPQHFGDGTRLSIL.

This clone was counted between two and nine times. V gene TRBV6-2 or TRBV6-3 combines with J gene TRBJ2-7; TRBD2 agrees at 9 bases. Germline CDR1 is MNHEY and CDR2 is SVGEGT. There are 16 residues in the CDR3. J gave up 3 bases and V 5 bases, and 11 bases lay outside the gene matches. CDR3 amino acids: CASSDRSGGYFYEQYF. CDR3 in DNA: TGTGCCAGCAGTGATCGTAGCGGGGGATATTTCTACGAGCAGTACTTC.

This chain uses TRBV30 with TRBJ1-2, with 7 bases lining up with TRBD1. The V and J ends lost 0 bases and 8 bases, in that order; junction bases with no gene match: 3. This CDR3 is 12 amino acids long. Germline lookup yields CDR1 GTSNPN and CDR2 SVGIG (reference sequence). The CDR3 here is CAWSVTGAGYTF. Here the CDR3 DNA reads TGTGCCTGGAGTGTAACAGGGGCGGGCTACACCTTC.

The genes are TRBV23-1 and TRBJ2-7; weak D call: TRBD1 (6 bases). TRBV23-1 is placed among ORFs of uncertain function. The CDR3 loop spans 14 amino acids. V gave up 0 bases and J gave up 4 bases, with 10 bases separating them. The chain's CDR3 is CASSQSPQGYEQYF. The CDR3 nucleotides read TGCGCCAGCAGTCAATCCCCACAGGGTTACGAGCAGTACTTC.

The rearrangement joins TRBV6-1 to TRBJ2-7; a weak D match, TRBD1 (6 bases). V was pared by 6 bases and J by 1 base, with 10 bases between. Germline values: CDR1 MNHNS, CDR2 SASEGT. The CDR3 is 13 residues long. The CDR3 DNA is TGTGCCAGCAGCGGGACATCGTCCTACGAGCAGTACTTC. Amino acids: CASSGTSSYEQYF.

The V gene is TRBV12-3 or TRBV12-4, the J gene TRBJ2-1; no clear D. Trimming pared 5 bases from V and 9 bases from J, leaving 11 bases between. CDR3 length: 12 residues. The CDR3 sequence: CASSDGPGEQFF. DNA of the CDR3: TGTGCCAGCAGTGACGGCCCAGGTGAGCAGTTCTTC.

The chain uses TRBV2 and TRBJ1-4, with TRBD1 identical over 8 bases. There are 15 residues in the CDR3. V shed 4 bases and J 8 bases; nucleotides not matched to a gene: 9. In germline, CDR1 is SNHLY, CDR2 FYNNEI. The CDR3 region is CASSGDRFGGEKLFF. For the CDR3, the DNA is TGTGCCAGCAGTGGGGACAGGTTCGGGGGGGAAAAACTGTTTTTT.

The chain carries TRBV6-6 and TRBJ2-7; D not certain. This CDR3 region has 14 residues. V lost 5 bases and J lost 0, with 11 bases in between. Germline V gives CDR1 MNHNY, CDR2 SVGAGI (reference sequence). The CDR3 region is CASSDTPNSYEQYF. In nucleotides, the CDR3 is TGTGCCAGCAGTGACACGCCCAACTCCTACGAGCAGTACTTC.

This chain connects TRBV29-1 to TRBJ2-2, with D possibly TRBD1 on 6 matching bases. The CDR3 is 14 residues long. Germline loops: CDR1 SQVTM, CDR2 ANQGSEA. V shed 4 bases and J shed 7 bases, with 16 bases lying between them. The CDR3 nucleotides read TGCAGCGTTGTGAGTCAGGGACAAAGCGGGGAGCTGTTTTTT. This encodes CSVVSQGQSGELFF.

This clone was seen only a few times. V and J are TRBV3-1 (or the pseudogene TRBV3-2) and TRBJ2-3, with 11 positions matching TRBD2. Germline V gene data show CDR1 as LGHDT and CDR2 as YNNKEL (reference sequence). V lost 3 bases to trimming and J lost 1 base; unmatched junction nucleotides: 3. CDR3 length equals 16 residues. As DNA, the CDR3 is TGTGCCAGCAGCCAGTCGGGACTAGCGGGCACAGATACGCAGTATTTT. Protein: CASSQSGLAGTDTQYF.

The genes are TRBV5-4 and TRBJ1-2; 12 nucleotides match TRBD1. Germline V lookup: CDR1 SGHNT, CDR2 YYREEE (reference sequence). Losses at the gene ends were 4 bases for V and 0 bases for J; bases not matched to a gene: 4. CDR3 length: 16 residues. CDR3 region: CASSTGQGAANYGYTF. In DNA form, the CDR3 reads TGTGCCAGCAGCACGGGACAGGGGGCCGCTAACTATGGCTACACCTTC.

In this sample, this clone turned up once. CDR3: CASSPRTGNTGELFF. The CDR3 DNA is TGTGCCAGCAGCCCCCGGACAGGGAACACCGGGGAGCTGTTTTTT. The chain uses TRBV7-3 and TRBJ2-2; 7 bases match TRBD1. Germline CDR1 reads SGHTA; CDR2 reads FQGTGA. This CDR3 region has 15 residues. V shed 5 bases and J 1 base; nucleotides not matched to a gene: 4. The whole variable domain, filled in from reference TRBV7-3 and TRBJ2-2, reads GAGVSQTPSNKVTEKGKYVELRCDPISGHTALYWYRQSLGQGPEFLIYFQGTGAADDSGLPNDRFFAVRPEGSVSTLKIQRTERGDSAVYLCASSPRTGNTGELFFGEGSRLTVL.

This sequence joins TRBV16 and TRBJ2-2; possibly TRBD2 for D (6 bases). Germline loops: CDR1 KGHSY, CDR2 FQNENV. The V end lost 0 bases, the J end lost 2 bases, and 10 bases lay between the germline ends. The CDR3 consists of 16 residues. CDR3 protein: CASSQSGTSNTGELFF. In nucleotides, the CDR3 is TGTGCCAGCAGCCAATCCGGGACTTCTAACACCGGGGAGCTGTTTTTT. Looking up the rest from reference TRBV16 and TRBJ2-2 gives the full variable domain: GEEVAQTPKHLVRGEGQKAKLYCAPIKGHSYVFWYQQVLKNEFKFLISFQNENVFDETGMPKERFSAKCLPNSPCSLEIQATKLEDSAVYFCASSQSGTSNTGELFFGEGSRLTVL.

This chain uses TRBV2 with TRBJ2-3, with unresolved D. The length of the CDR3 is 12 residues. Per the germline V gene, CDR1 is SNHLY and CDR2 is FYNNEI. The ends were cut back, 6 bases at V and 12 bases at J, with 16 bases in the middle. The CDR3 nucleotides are TGTGCCAGCAGCCCCGGCGACGCCCCTCAGTATTTT. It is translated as CASSPGDAPQYF.

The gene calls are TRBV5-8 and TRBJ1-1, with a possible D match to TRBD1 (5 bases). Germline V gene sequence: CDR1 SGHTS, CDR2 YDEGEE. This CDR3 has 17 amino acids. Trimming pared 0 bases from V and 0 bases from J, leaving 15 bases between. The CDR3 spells CASSLARAALVNTEAFF. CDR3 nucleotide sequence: TGTGCCAGCAGCTTGGCCAGGGCGGCGTTGGTGAACACTGAAGCTTTCTTT.

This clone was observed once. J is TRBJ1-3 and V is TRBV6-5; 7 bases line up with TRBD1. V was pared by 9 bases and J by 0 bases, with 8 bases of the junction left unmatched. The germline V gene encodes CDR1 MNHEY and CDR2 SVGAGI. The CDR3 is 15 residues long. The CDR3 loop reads CASDRDSASGNTIYF. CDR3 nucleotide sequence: TGTGCCAGTGACAGGGACTCAGCCTCTGGAAACACCATATATTTT.

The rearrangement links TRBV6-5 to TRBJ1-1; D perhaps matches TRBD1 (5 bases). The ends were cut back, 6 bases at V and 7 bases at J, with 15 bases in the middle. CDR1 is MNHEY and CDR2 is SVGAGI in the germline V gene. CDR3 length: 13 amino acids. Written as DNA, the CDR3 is TGTGCCAGCAGAAAGGGTGGGGGAGTTGAAGCTTTCTTT. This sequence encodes CASRKGGGVEAFF.

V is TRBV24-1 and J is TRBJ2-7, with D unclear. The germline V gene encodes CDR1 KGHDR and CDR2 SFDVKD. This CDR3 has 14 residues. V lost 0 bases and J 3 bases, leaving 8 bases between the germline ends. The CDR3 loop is CATSDLRRLYEQYF. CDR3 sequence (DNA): TGTGCCACCAGTGATTTGCGGCGGCTCTACGAGCAGTACTTC.

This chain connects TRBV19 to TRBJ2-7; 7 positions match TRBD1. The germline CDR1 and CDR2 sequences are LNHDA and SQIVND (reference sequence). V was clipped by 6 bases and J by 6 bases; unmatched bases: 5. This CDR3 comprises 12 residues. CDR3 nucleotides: TGTGCCAGTAGCCAGCCAGGGGGCGAGCAGTACTTC. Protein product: CASSQPGGEQYF. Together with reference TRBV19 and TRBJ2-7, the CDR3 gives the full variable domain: DGGITQSPKYLFRKEGQNVTLSCEQNLNHDAMYWYRQDPGQGLRLIYYSQIVNDFQKGDIAEGYSVSREKKESFPLTVTSAQKNPTAFYLCASSQPGGEQYFGPGTRLTVT.

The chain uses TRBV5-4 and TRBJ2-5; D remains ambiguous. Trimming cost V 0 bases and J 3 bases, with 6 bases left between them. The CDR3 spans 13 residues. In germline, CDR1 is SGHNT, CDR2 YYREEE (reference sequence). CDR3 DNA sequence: TGTGCCAGCAGCTTGGTGCATGAAGAGACCCAGTACTTC. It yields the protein CASSLVHEETQYF.

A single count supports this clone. The DNA for the CDR3 is TGCAGCGTCCTAAAACAAGGGGGCTCCGCGAACACCGGGGAGCTGTTTTTT. Translated: CSVLKQGGSANTGELFF. The chain combines TRBV29-1 with TRBJ2-2, with 7 nucleotides matching TRBD1. The CDR3 contains 17 residues. The germline gives CDR1 SQVTM, CDR2 ANQGSEA. V lost 6 bases, J lost 0 bases, and 13 bases stayed unmatched.

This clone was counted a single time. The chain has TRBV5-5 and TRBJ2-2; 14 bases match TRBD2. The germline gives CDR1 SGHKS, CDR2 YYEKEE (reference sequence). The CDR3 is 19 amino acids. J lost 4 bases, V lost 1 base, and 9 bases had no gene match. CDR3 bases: TGTGCCAGCAGCTTGTTGCGACTAGCGGGAGGGCCGGGCACCGGGGAGCTGTTTTTT. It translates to CASSLLRLAGGPGTGELFF. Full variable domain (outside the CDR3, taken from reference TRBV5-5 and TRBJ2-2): DAGVTQSPTHLIKTRGQQVTLRCSPISGHKSVSWYQQVLGQGPQFIFQYYEKEERGRGNFPDRFSARQFPNYSSELNVNALLLGDSALYLCASSLLRLAGGPGTGELFFGEGSRLTVL.

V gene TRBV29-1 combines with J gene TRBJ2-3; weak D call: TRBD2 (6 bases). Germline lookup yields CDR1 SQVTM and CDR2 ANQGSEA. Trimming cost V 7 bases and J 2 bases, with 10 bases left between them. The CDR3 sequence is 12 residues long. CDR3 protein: CSAVAVTDTQYF. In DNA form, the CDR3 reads TGCAGCGCCGTAGCGGTCACAGATACGCAGTATTTT.